This T cell receptor beta chain came from a study of post-analysis software for immune sequencing data. General study points: Included in a set of five TRBV segments more frequent in patients than controls were TRBV5-6, TRBV5-1 and TRBV20-1. Controls had significantly higher normalized Chao1 diversity than multiple sclerosis patients.

Tagging with unique molecular identifiers was a feature of the TCR beta cDNA libraries. TCRdb used MiXCR to reprocess the PCR reads, holding one entry per CDR3 protein. The table shows 600,000 to 750,000 distinct CDR3 sequences, with 55% to 70% occurring only once. This CDR3 contains 22 residues. Germline V CDR1 and CDR2: SGHAT, FQNNGV. Trimming removed 6 bases from V and 9 bases from J; junction bases left unmatched: 33. In regard to this clonotype: Its antigen is undetermined.

The chain joins TRBV11-2 to TRBJ2-1, with 9 bases lining up with TRBD1. Sequences were obtained from blood. The receptor's source is a girl aged 2 to 9 with multiple sclerosis. The CDR3 reads CASSYISGTGLKVTENFGEQFF. CDR3 nucleotide sequence: TGTGCCAGCAGTTACATATCCGGGACAGGGTTAAAGGTGACGGAGAATTTTGGTGAGCAGTTCTTC.